What follows are 7 T cell receptor beta chains derived from one specimen sequenced in a study of T cell changes during pregnancy in multiple sclerosis. Measured with immunoSEQ multiplex PCR; TCRdb has only the in-frame clones, and not every one. Here the sample spans 60,000 or so clones, 90% being singletons. The sample was peripheral blood, taken in the second trimester of pregnancy. The receptors originated from a female donor in good health, enrolled as a control in a pregnancy study.

The rearrangement links TRBV18 to TRBJ2-6; 7 bases line up with TRBD1. Germline CDR1 and CDR2: KGHSH and LQKENI. This CDR3 is 18 amino acids long. Unmatched junction bases numbered 9, after V lost 2 bases and J lost 2 bases. As DNA, the CDR3 is TGTGCCAGCTCACCATTAACCTACGACAGGGCTGGGGCCAACGTCCTGACTTTC. This codes for CASSPLTYDRAGANVLTF.

This chain joins TRBV29-1 and TRBJ2-7, with TRBD1 matching 7 bases. Germline assignment: CDR1 SQVTM and CDR2 ANQGSEA. This CDR3 region has 13 residues. V shed 3 bases and J 3 bases; nucleotides not matched to a gene: 5. CDR3 sequence: CSVDSAGGYEQYF. The CDR3 bases are TGCAGCGTTGACAGTGCAGGGGGCTACGAGCAGTACTTC.

This sequence joins TRBV5-4 and TRBJ2-3; D gene uncertain. V was shortened by 3 bases and J by 9 bases, with 8 bases between the two germline ends. Germline V gene lookup returns CDR1 SGHNT and CDR2 YYREEE (reference sequence). The CDR3 sequence is 11 residues long. DNA of the CDR3: TGTGCCAGCAGCTCACCCGAGACGCAGTATTTT. Translation: CASSSPETQYF.

The V call is TRBV6-5, the J call TRBJ2-1; TRBD2 matches 14 bases. Germline trimming cut 2 bases from V and 8 bases from J; bases unmatched to any gene: 5. The CDR3 contains 16 residues. Germline V gene data show CDR1 as MNHEY and CDR2 as SVGAGI. CDR3: CASSYAGTSGSYEQFF. The DNA for the CDR3 is TGTGCCAGCAGTTACGCCGGGACTAGCGGGAGTTATGAGCAGTTCTTC.

The chain joins TRBV6-6 to TRBJ2-7; 9 nucleotides match TRBD2. The ends lost 4 bases at V and 3 bases at J; junction bases unmatched: 4. CDR1 and CDR2 from the germline V gene are MNHNY and SVGAGI (reference sequence). The CDR3 has 14 amino acids. CDR3 protein: CASSSIAGDYEQYF. The CDR3 DNA follows: TGTGCCAGCAGTTCGATAGCGGGAGACTACGAGCAGTACTTC.

The chain recombines TRBV19 with TRBJ2-7; TRBD1 matches 9 bases. This CDR3 spans 12 amino acids. CDR1 and CDR2 (germline): LNHDA, SQIVND (reference sequence). Germline trimming cut 8 bases from V and 6 bases from J; bases unmatched to any gene: 5. DNA for the CDR3: TGTGCCAGTTCACAGGGGGCGCGCGAGCAGTACTTC. This sequence encodes CASSQGAREQYF. Complete variable domain (other parts from reference TRBV19 and TRBJ2-7): DGGITQSPKYLFRKEGQNVTLSCEQNLNHDAMYWYRQDPGQGLRLIYYSQIVNDFQKGDIAEGYSVSREKKESFPLTVTSAQKNPTAFYLCASSQGAREQYFGPGTRLTVT.

The chain employs TRBV4-1 and TRBJ2-1; D unclear. Germline CDR1 is MGHRA and CDR2 is YSYEKL. V gave up 3 bases and J gave up 8 bases, with 11 bases separating them. This CDR3 spans 13 amino acids. CDR3 coding DNA: TGCGCCAGCAGCCAGTCTCCCTCAGATGAGCAGTTCTTC. Protein sequence: CASSQSPSDEQFF.